Following are 14 T cell receptor beta chains from one sample sequenced in a study of identical twins. Using its own MiXCR run on the 5' RACE reads, TCRdb lists one record per CDR3 protein. The data show 400,000 to 500,000 distinct CDR3 sequences, around a sixth seen once. The specimen was naive T cells sorted from blood. All receptors derive from a man in his fifties in good health.

This clonotype was counted a few times. This rearrangement joins TRBV29-1 to TRBJ2-7; no reliable D call. The germline V gene encodes CDR1 SQVTM and CDR2 ANQGSEA. The CDR3 runs 11 residues. The DNA for the CDR3 is TGCAGACCCCGCCGCCCCGGGGAGCAGTACTTC. As protein: CRPRRPGEQYF.

This clonotype was recorded many times. This sequence joins TRBV20-1 and TRBJ1-1; 8 nucleotides match TRBD1. This CDR3 is 15 amino acids long. Unmatched junction bases numbered 7, after V lost 4 bases and J lost 0 bases. Germline V gene lookup returns CDR1 DFQATT and CDR2 SNEGSKA (reference sequence). The CDR3 is CSATDDRGVNTEAFF. Written as DNA, the CDR3 is TGCAGTGCTACAGACGACAGGGGCGTGAACACTGAAGCTTTCTTT.

This clonotype was seen many times. This chain connects TRBV6-1 to TRBJ1-2; possibly TRBD1 for D (5 bases). This CDR3 contains 13 residues. Per the germline V gene, CDR1 is MNHNS and CDR2 is SASEGT. Trimming cost V 7 bases and J 6 bases, with 15 bases left between them. The CDR3 DNA reads TGTGCCAGCAAGGGGCCAAGCTGGGATGGCTACACCTTC. As protein: CASKGPSWDGYTF.

The sample holds a few counts of this clonotype. This chain connects TRBV4-1 to TRBJ2-1; maybe TRBD1 (5 bases). Germline V gene sequence: CDR1 MGHRA, CDR2 YSYEKL. CDR3 length equals 16 residues. Trimming took off 4 bases at V and 0 bases at J, with 13 bases between the two ends. The CDR3 protein is CASSRVGQRSYNEQFF. As DNA, the CDR3 is TGCGCCAGCAGCCGAGTAGGACAACGCTCCTACAATGAGCAGTTCTTC.

Many counts were recorded for this clonotype. The V call is TRBV4-3, the J call TRBJ2-1, with 7 bases lining up with TRBD2. Trimming took 0 bases from V and 0 from J; bases not matched to a gene: 2. CDR1 and CDR2 from the germline V gene are LGHNA and YSLEER. This CDR3 has 16 amino acids. The DNA of the CDR3 is TGCGCCAGCAGCCAAGATCTAGCGGACTCCTACAATGAGCAGTTCTTC. As protein: CASSQDLADSYNEQFF.

Ten or more counts support this clonotype. The chain combines TRBV6-2 or TRBV6-3 with TRBJ1-1; unclear D gene. The CDR3 loop spans 13 amino acids. Germline assignment: CDR1 MNHEY and CDR2 SVGEGT. V was pared by 5 bases and J by 1 base, with 8 bases between. DNA of the CDR3: TGTGCCAGCAGTACTGCACGGAACACTGAAGCTTTCTTT. Translating gives CASSTARNTEAFF.

There are a few counts of this clonotype. The CDR3 loop is CASSLAPSGRTYEQYF. CDR3 nucleotide sequence: TGTGCCAGCAGCTTGGCCCCTAGCGGGAGGACGTACGAGCAGTACTTC. This chain connects TRBV5-5 to TRBJ2-7; 11 positions match TRBD2. Germline trimming cut 0 bases from V and 4 bases from J; bases unmatched to any gene: 6. CDR1 is SGHKS, CDR2 YYEKEE, per germline (reference sequence). The CDR3 has 16 residues.

The J gene is TRBJ2-5, the V gene TRBV6-2 or TRBV6-3, with 9 nucleotides matching TRBD2. This CDR3 is 23 amino acids long. Unmatched junction bases numbered 27, after V lost 4 bases and J lost 0 bases. Germline-derived CDR1 and CDR2 are MNHEY and SVGEGT. The CDR3 reads CASSSDFRNVLAGTVLYQETQYF. CDR3 nucleotides: TGTGCCAGCAGTTCGGACTTTCGGAACGTGCTAGCGGGGACCGTGTTGTACCAAGAGACCCAGTACTTC.

This clonotype was counted at least ten times. The CDR3 is CASSLIAPQETQYF. The DNA of the CDR3 is TGTGCCAGCAGCTTAATAGCCCCTCAAGAGACCCAGTACTTC. J is TRBJ2-5 and V is TRBV11-2; D remains ambiguous. This CDR3 has 14 residues. Trimming took 2 bases from V and 2 from J, leaving 9 bases between them. Germline loops: CDR1 SGHAT, CDR2 FQNNGV.

This clonotype was seen a handful of times. V and J are TRBV10-3 and TRBJ2-7; a weak D match, TRBD2 (6 bases). Germline assignment: CDR1 ENHRY and CDR2 SYGVKD. The CDR3 sequence is 15 residues long. Trimming stripped 3 bases from V and 0 bases from J, with 12 bases between. CDR3 amino acids: CAISEAGTASYEQYF. DNA of the CDR3: TGTGCCATCAGTGAAGCCGGGACTGCCTCCTACGAGCAGTACTTC.

Of note for this clonotype: A much more abundant neighbour one base away suggests this may be a read error. V gene TRBV4-2 combines with J gene TRBJ2-7; 7 positions agree with TRBD1. The CDR3 runs to 17 residues. The V segment lost 7 bases and the J segment 3 bases; nucleotides outside the gene matches: 18. Looked up from germline, CDR1 is LGHNA and CDR2 is YNFKEQ. This CDR3 is CASTSGGSRGVVYEQYF. The CDR3 DNA is TGTGCCAGCACCTCAGGGGGTAGCAGGGGAGTAGTCTACGAGCAGTACTTC.

Ten or more counts support this clonotype. V gene TRBV5-1 combines with J gene TRBJ2-5, with 7 nucleotides matching TRBD1. The V gene end was trimmed by 3 bases and the J gene end by 1 base; junction bases not matched to a gene: 3. In germline, CDR1 is SGHRS, CDR2 YFSETQ. The CDR3 contains 14 residues. The CDR3 loop reads CASSWGQPQETQYF. Written as DNA, the CDR3 is TGCGCCAGCAGCTGGGGACAGCCCCAAGAGACCCAGTACTTC.

This clonotype was picked up many times. The chain joins TRBV27 to TRBJ2-1; D gene ambiguous. The ends were cut back, 4 bases at V and 3 bases at J, with 16 bases in the middle. The CDR3 loop spans 16 amino acids. Per the germline V gene, CDR1 is MNHEY and CDR2 is SMNVEV (reference sequence). This CDR3 is CASSSTTESFYNEQFF. In nucleotides, the CDR3 is TGTGCCAGCAGTTCCACCACAGAGTCCTTCTACAATGAGCAGTTCTTC.

The gene calls are TRBV5-5 and TRBJ2-7; D is ambiguous. CDR1 SGHKS and CDR2 YYEKEE come from the germline V gene (reference sequence). The V end lost 4 bases, the J end lost 4 bases, and 15 bases lay between the germline ends. The CDR3 extends over 14 amino acids. CDR3 in amino acids: CASSPGVWQYEQYF. Here the CDR3 DNA reads TGTGCCAGCAGCCCAGGAGTTTGGCAGTACGAGCAGTACTTC.